These 16 T cell receptor beta chains came from one sample sequenced in a study of blood T cell repertoires in COVID-19. Sequenced by immunoSEQ multiplex PCR; TCRdb stores in-frame clones only, minus some. Here the sample spans some 350,000 clones, around nine tenths being singletons. The sequencing sample was made of peripheral blood. The receptor set was obtained from a woman between 65 and 79 years old with COVID-19, enrolled during active disease.

The chain couples TRBV7-9 to TRBJ1-2; the match to TRBD1 covers 10 bases. Per germline, CDR1 SEHNR and CDR2 FQNEAQ (reference sequence). V dropped 4 bases and J dropped 4; count of bases not matched to a gene: 12. The CDR3 totals 17 residues. CDR3 bases: TGTGCCAGCAGCTCCCGGGACAGGGGTTATAGTGGCTATGGCTACACCTTC. Its translation is CASSSRDRGYSGYGYTF.

The CDR3 spells CASSQSSDRAFF. The CDR3 DNA is TGTGCCAGCAGCCAATCTTCGGACAGAGCTTTCTTT. V and J are TRBV4-2 and TRBJ1-1, with a tentative D call TRBD1 (6 bases). The germline V gene encodes CDR1 LGHNA and CDR2 YNFKEQ. The CDR3 contains 12 residues. Trimming took off 2 bases at V and 10 bases at J, with 11 bases between the two ends.

J is TRBJ1-1 and V is TRBV6-6; TRBD1 aligns across 8 bases. This CDR3 region has 15 residues. With V trimmed by 5 bases and J by 3 bases, 8 bases remained unmatched. Germline loops: CDR1 MNHNY, CDR2 SVGAGI (reference sequence). CDR3 sequence reads: CASSTTGAGDTEAFF. As DNA, the CDR3 is TGTGCCAGCAGTACGACAGGGGCAGGGGACACTGAAGCTTTCTTT.

The V gene is TRBV28, the J gene TRBJ2-7; 7 positions agree with TRBD2. Germline assignment: CDR1 MDHEN and CDR2 SYDVKM. J gave up 5 bases and V 5 bases, and 9 bases lay outside the gene matches. The CDR3 loop spans 14 amino acids. The CDR3 DNA reads TGTGCCAGCAGTAACACGGGGGGTTGGGACGAGCAGTACTTC. Translating gives CASSNTGGWDEQYF.

The chain's CDR3 is CASSHPTGDEQYF. The CDR3 DNA is TGTGCCAGCAGCCATCCTACAGGGGACGAGCAGTACTTC. This chain joins TRBV14 and TRBJ2-7; 7 nucleotides match TRBD1. Germline lookup yields CDR1 SGHDN and CDR2 FVKESK. This CDR3 is 13 amino acids long. J gave up 5 bases and V 3 bases, and 4 bases lay outside the gene matches.

The V call is TRBV12-5, the J call TRBJ2-1; D might be TRBD1 (5 bases). Per germline, CDR1 LGHNT and CDR2 FRNRAP. V dropped 7 bases and J dropped 0 bases, with 19 bases sitting between them. CDR3 size: 17 residues. CDR3: CASDFGIRQGSYNEQFF. The CDR3 DNA is TGTGCTAGTGACTTTGGTATTAGGCAGGGCTCCTACAATGAGCAGTTCTTC.

The rearrangement links TRBV5-6 to TRBJ1-6; 7 bases are shared with TRBD1. This CDR3 region has 18 residues. Germline CDR1 is SGHDT and CDR2 is YYEEEE. V shed 3 bases, J shed 0 bases, and the junction held 9 bases outside the gene matches. The CDR3 DNA follows: TGTGCCAGCAGCTCGGGGCGACAGGGCAGCTCCTATAATTCACCCCTCCACTTT. It encodes CASSSGRQGSSYNSPLHF.

This clone occurred a few times. The gene calls are TRBV10-2 and TRBJ1-5; 9 nucleotides match TRBD1. Germline V gene sequence: CDR1 WSHSY, CDR2 SAAADI. Trimming took 6 bases from V and 7 from J; bases not matched to a gene: 4. The CDR3 spans 13 residues. CDR3: CASRGQGEQPQHF. Here the CDR3 DNA reads TGCGCCAGCAGGGGACAGGGAGAACAGCCCCAGCATTTT.

Turning to this clone: This specimen includes other DNA sequences encoding the same CDR3. This chain connects TRBV24-1 to TRBJ1-1, with TRBD1 identical over 8 bases. CDR3 length: 12 amino acids. CDR1 is KGHDR, CDR2 SFDVKD, per germline. Trimming at V came to 7 bases and at J to 5 bases, leaving 2 bases not matched to a gene. For the CDR3, the DNA is TGTGCCACCAGCGGGACAGGTACTGAAGCTTTCTTT. Translating gives CATSGTGTEAFF.

J is TRBJ1-5 and V is TRBV28; TRBD1 matches 9 bases. Germline V CDR1 and CDR2: MDHEN, SYDVKM. The CDR3 is 17 residues long. J lost 6 bases, V lost 5 bases, and 14 bases had no gene match. CDR3 sequence reads: CASSTNPGQGIGQPQHF. Written as DNA, the CDR3 is TGTGCCAGCAGTACGAATCCGGGACAGGGTATTGGTCAGCCCCAGCATTTT. Filled out from reference TRBV28 and TRBJ1-5, the complete variable domain reads DVKVTQSSRYLVKRTGEKVFLECVQDMDHENMFWYRQDPGLGLRLIYFSYDVKMKEKGDIPEGYSVSREKKERFSLILESASTNQTSMYLCASSTNPGQGIGQPQHFGDGTRLSIL.

A single count supports this clone. The gene calls are TRBV19 and TRBJ1-6, with TRBD1 identical over 8 bases. The CDR3 covers 14 residues. Germline V gene sequence: CDR1 LNHDA, CDR2 SQIVND (reference sequence). V was clipped by 5 bases and J by 6 bases; unmatched bases: 3. The CDR3 here is CASSAGQGNSPLHF. CDR3 in DNA: TGTGCCAGTAGTGCCGGACAGGGTAATTCACCCCTCCACTTT.

The chain joins TRBV11-2 to TRBJ1-3; 7 bases map to TRBD1. Germline V gives CDR1 SGHAT, CDR2 FQNNGV. This CDR3 comprises 17 residues. Trimming took 4 bases from V and 0 from J; bases not matched to a gene: 9. The CDR3 DNA reads TGTGCCAGCAGCTCGCCCCTAAGACAGGGCTCTGGAAACACCATATATTTT. Residues: CASSSPLRQGSGNTIYF.

The rearrangement joins TRBV3-1 (or the pseudogene TRBV3-2) to TRBJ1-4, with 10 bases matching TRBD1. This CDR3 is built from 16 residues. Germline lookup yields CDR1 LGHDT and CDR2 YNNKEL (reference sequence). With 3 bases clipped from V and 4 bases from J, the junction kept 5 bases outside the gene matches. The CDR3 DNA follows: TGTGCCAGCAGCCAGGCCCGGGACAGGGGTAATGAAAAACTGTTTTTT. Protein product: CASSQARDRGNEKLFF.

The rearrangement links TRBV30 to TRBJ1-1; possibly TRBD1 for D (5 bases). V lost 2 bases, J lost 4 bases, and 11 bases lay in between. The CDR3 is 13 residues long. CDR1 and CDR2 (germline): GTSNPN, SVGIG (reference sequence). The CDR3 loop is CAWSKGLVTEAFF. The CDR3 region has the DNA TGTGCCTGGAGTAAGGGGCTGGTCACTGAAGCTTTCTTT.

The chain couples TRBV12-3 or TRBV12-4 to TRBJ1-2, with D uncertain. The CDR3 totals 12 residues. V lost 6 bases, J lost 5 bases, and 10 bases lay in between. As DNA, the CDR3 is TGTGCCAGCAGCCTTACTGATTATGGCTACACCTTC. Translated, it gives CASSLTDYGYTF.

The genes are TRBV24-1 and TRBJ2-2, with 10 bases identical to TRBD1. The trim removed 4 bases at V and 8 bases at J, leaving 9 bases unmatched. The CDR3 contains 16 residues. Germline loops: CDR1 KGHDR, CDR2 SFDVKD. CDR3 loop: CATSEPGTGVSGELFF. The CDR3 DNA sequence: TGTGCCACCAGTGAACCCGGGACAGGGGTCTCGGGGGAGCTGTTTTTT.